This TCR beta chain was identified in a study of tumor and adjacent non-tumor tissue in lung cancer. Looking at the study overall: The cohort had around twelve adenocarcinoma, a couple of squamous cell and 1 small cell patients.

This clonotype was recorded many times. No antigen is known for it. Germline-derived CDR1 and CDR2 are SQVTM and ANQGSEA. The CDR3 runs to 12 residues. The ends were cut back, 7 bases at V and 5 bases at J, with 14 bases in the middle. RNA was extracted from bulk tissue without any cell sorting. Donors were chemotherapy-naive, newly diagnosed lung cancer surgical patients in China, August–late 2014. A modified ARM-PCR protocol with three rounds of nested PCR amplified TCRbeta. TCRdb ran MiXCR on the multiplex PCR reads and lists one entry per CDR3 protein. The sample has approximately 71,000 distinct CDR3 sequences, about three fifths seen once; the top ten hold over 20%. Study results and caveats: In normal lung, the top 100 clones were significantly more dominant than in tumor. Higher tumor TCR diversity was associated with shorter survival.

Sequencing was performed on lung tumor tissue. The origin of this receptor is a man aged 45 to 65 with non-small cell lung cancer. V gene TRBV29-1 combines with J gene TRBJ2-5; maybe TRBD2 (7 bases). This CDR3 is CSGVQGGETQYF. The CDR3 DNA reads TGCAGCGGAGTACAGGGAGGGGAGACCCAGTACTTC.